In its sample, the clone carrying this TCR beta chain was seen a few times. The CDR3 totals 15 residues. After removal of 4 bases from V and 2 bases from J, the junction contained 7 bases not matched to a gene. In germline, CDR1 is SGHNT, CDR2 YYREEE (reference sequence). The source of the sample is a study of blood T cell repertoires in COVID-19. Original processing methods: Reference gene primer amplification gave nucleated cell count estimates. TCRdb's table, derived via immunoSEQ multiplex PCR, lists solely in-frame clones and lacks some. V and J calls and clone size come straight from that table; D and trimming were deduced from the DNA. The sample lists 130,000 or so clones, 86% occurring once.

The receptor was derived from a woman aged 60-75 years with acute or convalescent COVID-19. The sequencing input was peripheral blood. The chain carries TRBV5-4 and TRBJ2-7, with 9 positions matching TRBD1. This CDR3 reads CASSLSGTGTYEQYF. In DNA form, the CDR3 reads TGTGCCAGCAGCCTCTCCGGGACAGGGACCTACGAGCAGTACTTC. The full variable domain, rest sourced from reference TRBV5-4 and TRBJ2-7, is ETGVTQSPTHLIKTRGQQVTLRCSSQSGHNTVSWYQQALGQGPQFIFQYYREEENGRGNFPPRFSGLQFPNYSSELNVNALELDDSALYLCASSLSGTGTYEQYFGPGTRLTVT.